These 12 T cell receptor beta chains were all obtained from the same sample, sequenced in a study of low-dose radiotherapy and immunotherapy resistance in tumors. Indicated time point: after trial treatment. Sample treatment: LDRT plus nivolumab, ipilimumab, low-dose cyclophosphamide and aspirin (RACIN trial). First-strand cDNA relied on TRAV- and TRBV-specific primers spanning alpha and beta chains. The PCR that amplified TCRs ran for around 20 cycles, relying on a constant-region primer and a V-primer adapter. TCRdb analysed the reads with MiXCR anew, one entry per CDR3 protein. The sample has about 30,000 distinct CDR3 sequences; about 53% are singletons. The sequences come from PBMCs, collected after low-dose radiotherapy plus immunotherapy. These TCRs come from a male donor with gallbladder cancer.

This chain uses TRBV6-6 with TRBJ2-7, with 7 bases fitting TRBD1. V shed 4 bases, J shed 5 bases, and the junction held 11 bases outside the gene matches. The germline gives CDR1 MNHNY, CDR2 SVGAGI (reference sequence). The CDR3 totals 15 residues. The CDR3 reads CASSSPETGIDEQYF. CDR3 bases: TGTGCCAGCAGTTCTCCGGAGACAGGGATCGACGAGCAGTACTTC.

The V call is TRBV28, the J call TRBJ2-6; D tentatively fits TRBD1 or TRBD2 (6 bases each). Germline values: CDR1 MDHEN, CDR2 SYDVKM. Deletions cut 1 base from V and 4 bases from J, with 8 bases between. The CDR3 has 15 amino acids. The CDR3 spells CASSLSGGGANVLTF. In DNA form, the CDR3 reads TGTGCCAGCAGTTTATCCGGGGGCGGGGCCAACGTCCTGACTTTC.

This sequence joins TRBV7-8 and TRBJ1-6, with 7 positions matching TRBD1. Germline V gene sequence: CDR1 SGHVS, CDR2 FQNEAQ. The ends lost 4 bases at V and 6 bases at J; junction bases unmatched: 3. This CDR3 comprises 14 residues. CDR3 nucleotides: TGTGCCAGCAGCTCGGGACAGTTTAATTCACCCCTCCACTTT. Protein: CASSSGQFNSPLHF.

By share, this clonotype counts as medium-sized. This chain uses TRBV24-1 with TRBJ2-5; 8 bases line up with TRBD2. Losses at the gene ends were 3 bases for V and 2 bases for J; bases not matched to a gene: 7. The germline CDR1 and CDR2 sequences are KGHDR and SFDVKD. This CDR3 has 16 amino acids. The CDR3 loop reads CATSDTMSGGQETQYF. The CDR3 bases are TGTGCCACCAGTGATACTATGTCGGGGGGGCAAGAGACCCAGTACTTC.

The chain has TRBV12-3 or TRBV12-4 and TRBJ1-6, with a possible D match to TRBD1 (5 bases). The CDR3 extends over 14 amino acids. V was pared by 3 bases and J by 5 bases, with 8 bases between. The CDR3 loop is CASSFGGNNSPLHF. CDR3 DNA sequence: TGTGCCAGCAGTTTCGGGGGTAATAATTCACCCCTCCACTTT.

This chain joins TRBV19 and TRBJ1-1; D perhaps matches TRBD1 (5 bases). Germline V gene data show CDR1 as LNHDA and CDR2 as SQIVND (reference sequence). V was pared by 0 bases and J by 0 bases, with 8 bases between. This CDR3 region has 15 residues. CDR3 residues: CASSIDLRVNTEAFF. The CDR3 DNA sequence: TGTGCCAGTAGTATAGATCTCAGGGTGAACACTGAAGCTTTCTTT.

A note on this clonotype: A read error likely explains this, since a far larger clone differs by one base. This sequence joins TRBV13 and TRBJ2-7; 10 bases agree with TRBD2. J gave up 5 bases and V 5 bases, and 9 bases lay outside the gene matches. The germline CDR1 and CDR2 sequences are PRHDT and FYEKMQ (reference sequence). The CDR3 is 15 amino acids. The CDR3 sequence is CASSVKSGGVNEQYF. The DNA for the CDR3 is TGTGCCAGCAGCGTCAAGAGCGGGGGGGTAAACGAGCAGTACTTC.

This clonotype was picked up many times. The V call is TRBV4-1, the J call TRBJ1-1; 7 bases fit TRBD1. CDR1 is MGHRA and CDR2 is YSYEKL in the germline V gene. With 5 bases clipped from V and 6 bases from J, the junction kept 3 bases outside the gene matches. The length of the CDR3 is 12 residues. The CDR3 coding sequence is TGCGCCAGCAGCTCTGGACAGGCTGAAGCTTTCTTT. This codes for CASSSGQAEAFF.

The V call is TRBV5-4, the J call TRBJ2-6, with D maybe TRBD1 (6 bases). V lost 4 bases and J lost 3, with 14 bases in between. Germline V gives CDR1 SGHNT, CDR2 YYREEE (reference sequence). The CDR3 sequence is 16 residues long. The CDR3 here is CASSGGTGLGANVLTF. CDR3 nucleotide sequence: TGTGCCAGCAGCGGGGGAACAGGGCTTGGGGCCAACGTCCTGACTTTC.

This clonotype has more than one count but fewer than ten. CDR3 amino acids: CASSGGGTDEQFF. Written as DNA, the CDR3 is TGTGCCAGCTCGGGCGGGGGGACGGATGAGCAGTTCTTC. The J gene is TRBJ2-1, the V gene TRBV18; 8 bases map to TRBD2. V was clipped by 6 bases and J by 8 bases; unmatched bases: 6. This CDR3 is built from 13 residues. Germline assignment: CDR1 KGHSH and CDR2 LQKENI.

The rearrangement uses TRBV2 and TRBJ2-3, with D possibly being TRBD2 (6 bases). V lost 5 bases, J lost 0 bases, and 12 bases lay in between. Germline loops: CDR1 SNHLY, CDR2 FYNNEI. The CDR3 has 15 residues. The CDR3 nucleotides read TGTGCCAGCAGTCCCCGGGACTCAAGCACAGATACGCAGTATTTT. Its protein is CASSPRDSSTDTQYF.

This chain uses TRBV7-6 with TRBJ2-7, with 7 bases identical to TRBD1. Trimming took 6 bases from V and 3 from J; bases not matched to a gene: 8. Germline V gene lookup returns CDR1 SGHVS and CDR2 FNYEAQ. The CDR3 has 14 residues. CDR3 sequence reads: CASRSTGTHYEQYF. The DNA for the CDR3 is TGTGCCAGCAGGTCGACAGGGACCCACTACGAGCAGTACTTC. Variable domain in full (rest from reference TRBV7-6 and TRBJ2-7): GAGVSQSPRYKVTKRGQDVALRCDPISGHVSLYWYRQALGQGPEFLTYFNYEAQQDKSGLPNDRFSAERPEGSISTLTIQRTEQRDSAMYRCASRSTGTHYEQYFGPGTRLTVT.